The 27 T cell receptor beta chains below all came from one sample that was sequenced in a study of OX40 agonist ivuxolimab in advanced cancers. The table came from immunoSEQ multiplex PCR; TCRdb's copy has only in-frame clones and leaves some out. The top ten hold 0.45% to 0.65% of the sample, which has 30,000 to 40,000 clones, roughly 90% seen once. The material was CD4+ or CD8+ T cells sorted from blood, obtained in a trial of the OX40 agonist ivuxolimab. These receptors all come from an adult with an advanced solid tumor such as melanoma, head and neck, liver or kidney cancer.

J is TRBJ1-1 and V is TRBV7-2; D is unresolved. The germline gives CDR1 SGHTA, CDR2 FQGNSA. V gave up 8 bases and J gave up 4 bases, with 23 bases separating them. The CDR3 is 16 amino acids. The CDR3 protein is CASGRRSLRSPTEAFF. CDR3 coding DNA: TGTGCCAGCGGGAGGAGAAGCCTGAGGTCCCCCACTGAAGCTTTCTTT.

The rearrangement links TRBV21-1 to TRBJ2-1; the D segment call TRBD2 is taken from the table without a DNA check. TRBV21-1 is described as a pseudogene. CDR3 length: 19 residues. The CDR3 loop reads CASSKGEGVPLRSYNEQFF. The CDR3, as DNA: TGTGCCAGCAGCAAAGGGGAGGGGGTTCCCCTCCGCTCCTACAATGAGCAGTTCTTC.

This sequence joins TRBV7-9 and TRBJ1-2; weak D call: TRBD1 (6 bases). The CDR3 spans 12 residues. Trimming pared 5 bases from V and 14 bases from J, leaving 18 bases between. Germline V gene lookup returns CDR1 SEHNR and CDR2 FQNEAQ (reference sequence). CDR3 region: CASSLPDRTSTF. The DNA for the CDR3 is TGTGCCAGCAGCCTCCCCGACAGGACGAGTACCTTC.

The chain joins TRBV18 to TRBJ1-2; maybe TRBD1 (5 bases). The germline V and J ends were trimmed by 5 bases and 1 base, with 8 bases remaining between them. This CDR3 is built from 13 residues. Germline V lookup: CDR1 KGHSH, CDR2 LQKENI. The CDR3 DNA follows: TGTGCCAGCTCAGGGGCAGTTAACTATGGCTACACCTTC. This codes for CASSGAVNYGYTF.

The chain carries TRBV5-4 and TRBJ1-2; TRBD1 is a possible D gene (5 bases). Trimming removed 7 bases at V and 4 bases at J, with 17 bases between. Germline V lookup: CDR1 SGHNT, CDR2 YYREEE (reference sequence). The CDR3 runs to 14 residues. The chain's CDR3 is CASSRDDNSYGYTF. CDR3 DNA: TGTGCCAGCTCCAGGGACGACAATTCCTATGGCTACACCTTC.

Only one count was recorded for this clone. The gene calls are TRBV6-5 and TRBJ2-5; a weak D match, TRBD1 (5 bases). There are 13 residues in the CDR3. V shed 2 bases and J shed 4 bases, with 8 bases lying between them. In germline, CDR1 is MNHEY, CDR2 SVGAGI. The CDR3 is CASSYRGRETQYF. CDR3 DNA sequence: TGTGCCAGCAGTTACAGGGGAAGAGAGACCCAGTACTTC.

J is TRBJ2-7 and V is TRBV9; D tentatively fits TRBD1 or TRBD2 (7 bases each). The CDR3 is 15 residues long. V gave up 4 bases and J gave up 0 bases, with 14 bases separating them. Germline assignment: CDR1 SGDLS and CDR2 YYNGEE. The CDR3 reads CASSRTGEGSYEQYF. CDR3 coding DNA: TGTGCCAGCAGCAGAACAGGGGAGGGCTCCTACGAGCAGTACTTC. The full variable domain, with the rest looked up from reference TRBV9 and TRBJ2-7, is DSGVTQTPKHLITATGQRVTLRCSPRSGDLSVYWYQQSLDQGLQFLIQYYNGEERAKGNILERFSAQQFPDLHSELNLSSLELGDSALYFCASSRTGEGSYEQYFGPGTRLTVT.

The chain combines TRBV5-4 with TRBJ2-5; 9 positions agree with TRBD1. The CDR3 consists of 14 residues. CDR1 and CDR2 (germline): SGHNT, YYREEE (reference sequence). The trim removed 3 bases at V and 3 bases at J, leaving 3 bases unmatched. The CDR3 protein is CASSWRTGEETQYF. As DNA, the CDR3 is TGTGCCAGCAGCTGGAGGACAGGGGAAGAGACCCAGTACTTC.

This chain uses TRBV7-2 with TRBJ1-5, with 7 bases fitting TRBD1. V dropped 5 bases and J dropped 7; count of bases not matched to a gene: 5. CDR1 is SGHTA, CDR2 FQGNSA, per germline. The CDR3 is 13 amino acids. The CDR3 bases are TGTGCCAGCAGCCAGGGACAGAGGCAGCCCCAGCATTTT. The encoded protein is CASSQGQRQPQHF. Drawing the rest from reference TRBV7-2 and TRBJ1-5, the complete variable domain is GAGVSQSPSNKVTEKGKDVELRCDPISGHTALYWYRQSLGQGLEFLIYFQGNSAPDKSGLPSDRFSAERTGGSVSTLTIQRTQQEDSAVYLCASSQGQRQPQHFGDGTRLSIL.

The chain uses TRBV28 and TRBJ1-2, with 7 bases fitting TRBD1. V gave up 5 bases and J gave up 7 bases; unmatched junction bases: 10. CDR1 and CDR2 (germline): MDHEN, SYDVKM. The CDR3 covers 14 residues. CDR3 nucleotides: TGTGCCAGCAGTCCACAGGGGCCATCAGGTGGCTACACCTTC. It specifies CASSPQGPSGGYTF.

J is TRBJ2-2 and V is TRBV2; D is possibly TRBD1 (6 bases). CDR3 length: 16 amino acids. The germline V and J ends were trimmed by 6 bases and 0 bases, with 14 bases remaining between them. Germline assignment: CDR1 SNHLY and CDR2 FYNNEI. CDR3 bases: TGTGCCAGCAGGTATGGACAGACCTCGAACACCGGGGAGCTGTTTTTT. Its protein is CASRYGQTSNTGELFF.

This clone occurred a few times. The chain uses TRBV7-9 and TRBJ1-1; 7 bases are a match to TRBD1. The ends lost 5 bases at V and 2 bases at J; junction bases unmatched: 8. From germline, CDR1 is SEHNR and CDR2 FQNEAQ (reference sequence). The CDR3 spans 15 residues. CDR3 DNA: TGTGCCAGCAGCGAGAAAGGGGGCCCCAACACTGAAGCTTTCTTT. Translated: CASSEKGGPNTEAFF.

For the CDR3, the DNA is TGCGCCAGCAGCTCCTACACCTCAACTAATGAAAAACTGTTTTTT. Its translation: CASSSYTSTNEKLFF. The genes are TRBV5-1 and TRBJ1-4, with unresolved D. V lost 3 bases and J 0 bases, leaving 9 bases between the germline ends. The germline CDR1 and CDR2 sequences are SGHRS and YFSETQ. The CDR3 has 15 residues.

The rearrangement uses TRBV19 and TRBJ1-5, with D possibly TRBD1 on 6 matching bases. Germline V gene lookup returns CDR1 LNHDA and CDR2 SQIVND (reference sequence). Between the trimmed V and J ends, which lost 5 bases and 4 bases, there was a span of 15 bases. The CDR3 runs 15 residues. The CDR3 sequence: CASSVGTLGNQPQHF. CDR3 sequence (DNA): TGTGCCAGTAGTGTTGGGACACTTGGGAATCAGCCCCAGCATTTT.

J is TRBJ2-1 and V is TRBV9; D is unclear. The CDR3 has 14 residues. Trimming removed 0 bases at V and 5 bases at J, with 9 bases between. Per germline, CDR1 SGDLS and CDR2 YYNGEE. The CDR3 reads CASSVGNPDNEQFF. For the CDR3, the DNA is TGTGCCAGCAGCGTAGGTAACCCAGACAATGAGCAGTTCTTC.

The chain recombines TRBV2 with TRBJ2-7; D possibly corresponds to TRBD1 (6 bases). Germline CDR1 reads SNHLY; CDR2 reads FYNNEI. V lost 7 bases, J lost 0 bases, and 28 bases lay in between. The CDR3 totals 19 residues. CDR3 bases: TGTGCCAGCACCCCGGGGTGGGTGGGACCGGGACACCGCTCCTACGAGCAGTACTTC. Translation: CASTPGWVGPGHRSYEQYF.

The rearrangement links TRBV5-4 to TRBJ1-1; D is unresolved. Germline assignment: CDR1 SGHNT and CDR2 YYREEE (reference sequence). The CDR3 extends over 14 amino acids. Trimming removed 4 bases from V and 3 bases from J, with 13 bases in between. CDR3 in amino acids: CASSHLAGDTEAFF. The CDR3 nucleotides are TGTGCCAGCAGCCACCTAGCGGGTGACACTGAAGCTTTCTTT. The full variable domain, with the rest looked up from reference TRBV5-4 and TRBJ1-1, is ETGVTQSPTHLIKTRGQQVTLRCSSQSGHNTVSWYQQALGQGPQFIFQYYREEENGRGNFPPRFSGLQFPNYSSELNVNALELDDSALYLCASSHLAGDTEAFFGQGTRLTVV.

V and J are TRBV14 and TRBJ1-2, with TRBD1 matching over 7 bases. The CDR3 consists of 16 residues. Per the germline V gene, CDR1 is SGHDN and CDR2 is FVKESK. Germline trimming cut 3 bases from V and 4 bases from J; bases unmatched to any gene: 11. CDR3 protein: CASSHEMTGSGYGYTF. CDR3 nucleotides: TGTGCCAGCAGCCACGAAATGACAGGGTCGGGCTATGGCTACACCTTC.

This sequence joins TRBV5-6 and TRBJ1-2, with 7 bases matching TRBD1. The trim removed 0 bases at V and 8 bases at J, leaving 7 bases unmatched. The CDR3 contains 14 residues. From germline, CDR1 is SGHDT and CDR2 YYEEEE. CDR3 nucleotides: TGTGCCAGCAGCTTGGTAGGGGGCGCGGGAGGCTACACCTTC. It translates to CASSLVGGAGGYTF.

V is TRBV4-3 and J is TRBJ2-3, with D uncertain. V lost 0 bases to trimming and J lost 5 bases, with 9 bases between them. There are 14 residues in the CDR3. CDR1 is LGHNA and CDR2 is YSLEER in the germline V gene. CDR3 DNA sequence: TGCGCCAGCAGCCAAGAATCGGGTGGAGATACGCAGTATTTT. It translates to CASSQESGGDTQYF.

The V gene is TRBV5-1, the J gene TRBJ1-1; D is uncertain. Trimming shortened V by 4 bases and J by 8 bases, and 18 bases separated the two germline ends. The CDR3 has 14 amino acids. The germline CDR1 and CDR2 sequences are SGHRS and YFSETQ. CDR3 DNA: TGCGCCAGCAGCAACCAGAACCGTAAGGTGGAAGCTTTCTTT. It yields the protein CASSNQNRKVEAFF.

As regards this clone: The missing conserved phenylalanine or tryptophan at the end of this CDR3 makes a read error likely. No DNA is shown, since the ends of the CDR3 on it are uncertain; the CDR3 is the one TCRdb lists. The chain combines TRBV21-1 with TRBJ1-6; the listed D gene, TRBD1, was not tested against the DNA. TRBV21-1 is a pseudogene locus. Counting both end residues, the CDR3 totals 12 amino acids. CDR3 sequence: CAGTGGGSPLHL.

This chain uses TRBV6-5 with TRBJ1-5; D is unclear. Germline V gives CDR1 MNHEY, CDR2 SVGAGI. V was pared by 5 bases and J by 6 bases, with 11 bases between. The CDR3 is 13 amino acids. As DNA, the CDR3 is TGTGCCAGCAGTAACAGCGGCTCTCAGCCCCAGCATTTT. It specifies CASSNSGSQPQHF.

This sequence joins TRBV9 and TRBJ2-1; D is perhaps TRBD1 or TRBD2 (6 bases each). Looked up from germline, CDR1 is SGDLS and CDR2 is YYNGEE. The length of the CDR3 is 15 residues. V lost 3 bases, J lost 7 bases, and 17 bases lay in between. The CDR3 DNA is TGTGCCAGCAGCGCCGGGACTTGGGGACATAATGAGCAGTTCTTC. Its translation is CASSAGTWGHNEQFF.

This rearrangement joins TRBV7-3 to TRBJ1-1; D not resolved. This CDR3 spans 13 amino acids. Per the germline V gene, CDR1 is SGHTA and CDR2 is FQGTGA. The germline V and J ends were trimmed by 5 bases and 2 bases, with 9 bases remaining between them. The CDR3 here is CASSREINTEAFF. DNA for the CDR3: TGTGCCAGCAGCCGGGAAATTAACACTGAAGCTTTCTTT. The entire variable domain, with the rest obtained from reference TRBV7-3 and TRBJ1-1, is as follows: GAGVSQTPSNKVTEKGKYVELRCDPISGHTALYWYRQSLGQGPEFLIYFQGTGAADDSGLPNDRFFAVRPEGSVSTLKIQRTERGDSAVYLCASSREINTEAFFGQGTRLTVV.

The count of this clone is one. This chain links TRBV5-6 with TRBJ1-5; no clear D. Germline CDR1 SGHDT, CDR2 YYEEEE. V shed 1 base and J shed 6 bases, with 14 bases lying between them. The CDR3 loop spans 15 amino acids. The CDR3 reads CASSLRRTSGQPQHF. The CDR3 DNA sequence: TGTGCCAGCAGCTTGAGAAGAACTTCTGGTCAGCCCCAGCATTTT.

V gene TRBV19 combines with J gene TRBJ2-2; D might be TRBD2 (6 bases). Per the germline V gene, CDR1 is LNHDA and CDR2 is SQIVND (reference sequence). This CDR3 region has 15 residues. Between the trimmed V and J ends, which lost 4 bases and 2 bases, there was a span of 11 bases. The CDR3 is CASSTGTHNTGELFF. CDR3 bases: TGTGCCAGTAGTACGGGGACTCATAACACCGGGGAGCTGTTTTTT.